This T cell receptor beta chain is drawn from a study of T-cell reconstitution after alpha-beta-depleted transplantation in children. Germline V gene lookup returns CDR1 DFQATT and CDR2 SNEGSKA (reference sequence). Trimming left V 7 bases short and J 5 bases short, with 11 bases between. The CDR3 totals 12 residues. The table lists this clonotype with a few counts. As it was prepared, the TCRbeta library received unique molecular identifiers. TCRdb re-called the PCR reads with MiXCR, one entry per CDR3 protein. Of 900,000 or so distinct CDR3 sequences listed, around 17% are singletons. The TCR comes from a male patient younger than 18 who had a stem cell transplant for acute lymphoblastic leukemia, so the T cells may come from the graft donor. This sample comprised PBMCs, mostly from graft donor cells, obtained 360 days after TCRalphabeta/CD19-depleted stem cell transplant. The chain recombines TRBV20-1 with TRBJ1-4; weak D call: TRBD1 (5 bases). The CDR3 coding sequence is TGCAGTGTCCAGGGCCTAAATGAAAAACTGTTTTTT. This codes for CSVQGLNEKLFF.